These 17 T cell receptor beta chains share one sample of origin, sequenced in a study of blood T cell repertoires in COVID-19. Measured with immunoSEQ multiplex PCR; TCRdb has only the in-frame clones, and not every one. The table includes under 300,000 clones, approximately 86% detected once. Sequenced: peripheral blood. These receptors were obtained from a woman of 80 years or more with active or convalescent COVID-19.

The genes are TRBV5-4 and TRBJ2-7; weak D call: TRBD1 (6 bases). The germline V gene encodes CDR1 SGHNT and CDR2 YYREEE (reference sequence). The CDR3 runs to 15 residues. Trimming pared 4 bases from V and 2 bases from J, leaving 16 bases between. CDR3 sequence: CASSPGTPTTYEQYF. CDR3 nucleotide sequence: TGTGCCAGCAGCCCCGGGACACCGACAACCTACGAGCAGTACTTC.

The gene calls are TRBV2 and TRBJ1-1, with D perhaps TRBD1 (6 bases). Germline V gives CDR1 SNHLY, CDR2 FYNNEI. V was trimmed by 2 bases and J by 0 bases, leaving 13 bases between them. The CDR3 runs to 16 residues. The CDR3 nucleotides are TGTGCCAGCAGTGAAACGAGACAGGTTATGAACACTGAAGCTTTCTTT. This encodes CASSETRQVMNTEAFF.

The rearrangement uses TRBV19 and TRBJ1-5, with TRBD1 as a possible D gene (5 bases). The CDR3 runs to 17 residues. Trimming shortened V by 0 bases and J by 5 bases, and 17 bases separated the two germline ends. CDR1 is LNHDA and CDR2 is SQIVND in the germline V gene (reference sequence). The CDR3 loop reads CASSIEGVSELDQPQHF. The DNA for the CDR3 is TGTGCCAGTAGTATAGAAGGGGTTTCTGAGTTGGATCAGCCCCAGCATTTT.

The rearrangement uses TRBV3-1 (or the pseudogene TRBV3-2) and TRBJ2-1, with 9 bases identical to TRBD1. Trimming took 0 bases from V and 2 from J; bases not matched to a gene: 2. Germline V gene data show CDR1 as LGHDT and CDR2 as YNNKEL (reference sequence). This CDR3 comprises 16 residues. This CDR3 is CASSQEGQGPYNEQFF. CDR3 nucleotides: TGTGCCAGCAGCCAAGAGGGACAGGGTCCCTACAATGAGCAGTTCTTC.

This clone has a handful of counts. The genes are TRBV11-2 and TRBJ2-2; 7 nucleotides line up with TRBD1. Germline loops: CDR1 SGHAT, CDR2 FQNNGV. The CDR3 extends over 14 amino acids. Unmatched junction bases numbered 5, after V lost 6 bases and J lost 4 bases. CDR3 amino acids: CASRPDRATGELFF. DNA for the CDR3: TGTGCCAGCAGACCCGACAGGGCCACCGGGGAGCTGTTTTTT.

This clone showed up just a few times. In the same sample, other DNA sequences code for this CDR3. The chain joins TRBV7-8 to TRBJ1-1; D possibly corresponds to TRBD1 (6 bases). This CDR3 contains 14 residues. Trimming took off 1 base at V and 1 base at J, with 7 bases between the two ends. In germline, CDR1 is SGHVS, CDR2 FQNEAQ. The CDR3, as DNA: TGTGCCAGCAGCTTAGGGACAGCGAACACTGAAGCTTTCTTT. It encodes CASSLGTANTEAFF.

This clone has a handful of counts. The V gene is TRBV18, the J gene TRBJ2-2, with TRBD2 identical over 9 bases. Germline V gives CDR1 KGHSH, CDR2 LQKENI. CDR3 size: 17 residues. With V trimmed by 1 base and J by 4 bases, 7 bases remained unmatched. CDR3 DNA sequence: TGTGCCAGCTCACCACTAGCGGGAGTGCGTGGCACCGGGGAGCTGTTTTTT. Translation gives CASSPLAGVRGTGELFF.

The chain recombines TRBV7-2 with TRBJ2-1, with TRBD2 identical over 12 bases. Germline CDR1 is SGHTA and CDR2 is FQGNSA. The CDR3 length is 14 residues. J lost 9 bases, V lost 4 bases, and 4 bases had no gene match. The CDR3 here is CASSYLAGGSEQFF. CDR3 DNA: TGTGCCAGCAGCTATCTAGCGGGAGGGAGTGAGCAGTTCTTC.

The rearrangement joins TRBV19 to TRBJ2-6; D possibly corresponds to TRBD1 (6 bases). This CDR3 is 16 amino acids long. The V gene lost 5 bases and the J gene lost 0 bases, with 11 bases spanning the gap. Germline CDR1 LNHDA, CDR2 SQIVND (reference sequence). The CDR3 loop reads CASSAGALSGANVLTF. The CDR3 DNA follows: TGTGCCAGTAGTGCAGGGGCGCTCTCTGGGGCCAACGTCCTGACTTTC.

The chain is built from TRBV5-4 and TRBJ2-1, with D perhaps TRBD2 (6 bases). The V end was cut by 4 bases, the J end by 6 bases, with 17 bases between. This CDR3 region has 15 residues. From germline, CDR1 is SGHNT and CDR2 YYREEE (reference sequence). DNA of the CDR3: TGTGCCAGCAGCCAACGGGCCCTAGCGTTCAATGAGCAGTTCTTC. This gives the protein CASSQRALAFNEQFF.

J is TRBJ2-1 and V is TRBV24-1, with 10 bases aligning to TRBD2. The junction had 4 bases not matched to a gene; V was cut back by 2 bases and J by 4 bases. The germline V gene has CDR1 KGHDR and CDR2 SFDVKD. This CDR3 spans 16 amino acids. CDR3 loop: CATSDSGLADYNEQFF. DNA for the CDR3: TGTGCCACCAGTGATTCCGGACTAGCGGATTACAATGAGCAGTTCTTC.

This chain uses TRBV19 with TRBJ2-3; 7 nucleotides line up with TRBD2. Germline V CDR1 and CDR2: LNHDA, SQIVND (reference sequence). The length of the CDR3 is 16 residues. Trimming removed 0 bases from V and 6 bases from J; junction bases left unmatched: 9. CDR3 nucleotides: TGTGCCAGTAGTATAGAAGGCGGGGGTCCCTCGGATACGCAGTATTTT. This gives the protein CASSIEGGGPSDTQYF.

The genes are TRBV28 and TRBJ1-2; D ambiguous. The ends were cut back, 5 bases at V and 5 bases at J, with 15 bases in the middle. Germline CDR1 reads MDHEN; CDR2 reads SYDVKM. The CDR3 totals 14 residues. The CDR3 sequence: CASSDIHGEYGYTF. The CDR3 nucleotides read TGTGCCAGCAGTGATATCCACGGGGAATATGGCTACACCTTC.

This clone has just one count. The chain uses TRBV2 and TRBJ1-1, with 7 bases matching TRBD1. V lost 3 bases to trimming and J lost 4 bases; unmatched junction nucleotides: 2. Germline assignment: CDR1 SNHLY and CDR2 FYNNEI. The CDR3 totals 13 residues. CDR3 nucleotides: TGTGCCAGCAGTGATCAGGGGGGCACTGAAGCTTTCTTT. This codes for CASSDQGGTEAFF.

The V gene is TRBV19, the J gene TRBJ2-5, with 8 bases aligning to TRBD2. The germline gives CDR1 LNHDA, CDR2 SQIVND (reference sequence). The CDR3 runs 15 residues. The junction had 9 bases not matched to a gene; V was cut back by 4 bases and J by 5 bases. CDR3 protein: CASSTGGAYGETQYF. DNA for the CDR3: TGTGCCAGTAGTACCGGGGGGGCCTACGGGGAGACCCAGTACTTC. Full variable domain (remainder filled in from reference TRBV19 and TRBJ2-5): DGGITQSPKYLFRKEGQNVTLSCEQNLNHDAMYWYRQDPGQGLRLIYYSQIVNDFQKGDIAEGYSVSREKKESFPLTVTSAQKNPTAFYLCASSTGGAYGETQYFGPGTRLLVL.

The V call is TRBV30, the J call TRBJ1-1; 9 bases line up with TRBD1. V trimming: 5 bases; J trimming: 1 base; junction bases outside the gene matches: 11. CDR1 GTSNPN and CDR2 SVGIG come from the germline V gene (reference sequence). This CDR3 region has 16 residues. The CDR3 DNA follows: TGTGCCTGGGGAATACAGGGGGCCCGAAGGAACACTGAAGCTTTCTTT. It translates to CAWGIQGARRNTEAFF.

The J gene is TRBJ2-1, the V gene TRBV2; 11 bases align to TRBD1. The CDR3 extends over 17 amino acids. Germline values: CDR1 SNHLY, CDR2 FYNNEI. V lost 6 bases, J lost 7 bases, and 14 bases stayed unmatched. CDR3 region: CASSAITGDRGRNEQFF. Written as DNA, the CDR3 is TGTGCCAGCAGCGCTATAACGGGGGACAGGGGGAGGAATGAGCAGTTCTTC.